This T cell receptor (beta chain) is drawn from a study of blood T cell repertoires in COVID-19. The V gene's germline CDR1 is MGHDK and CDR2 SYGVNS. Trimming cost V 6 bases and J 8 bases, with 16 bases left between them. This CDR3 is 14 amino acids long. Symptom resolution, clearance, or two negative PCRs marked donors in Cohort 3 as recovered. Authors' analysis steps: Nucleated cell counts were estimated from reference gene primer amplification. Assay: immunoSEQ multiplex PCR; the TCRdb copy retains only in-frame clones and omits some. The V and J calls and clone size are taken from that table; D and trimming were inferred from the DNA. In the table there are approximately 230,000 clones, 86% of which are singletons.

Sequenced input: PBMCs or T cells enriched from blood (not recorded which). The chain combines TRBV25-1 with TRBJ1-4; no reliable D call. The TCR originated in a middle-aged man who had recovered from COVID-19. The CDR3 loop is CASSQPRGREKLFF. As DNA, the CDR3 is TGTGCCAGCAGCCAACCTAGAGGGAGGGAAAAACTGTTTTTT.